This T cell receptor beta chain was obtained from a study of blood T cells in healthy people across ages. The wider study: Capturing about one barcoded beta molecule per two T cells was achieved by template switching. Study results and caveats: The donors' CMV status was not determined, possibly confounding changes in expanded clonotypes.

In the case of this clonotype: Its specificity is not known.

The length of the CDR3 is 16 residues. Germline V gene lookup returns CDR1 SGHTA and CDR2 FQGTGA. V was clipped by 5 bases and J by 0 bases, with 15 bases between them. The second PCR ran roughly 7 to 12 cycles with a sample-barcoded 5' primer and J-beta primers. TCRdb reprocessed the 5' RACE reads with MiXCR, giving one entry per CDR3 protein. The sample records 730,000 or so distinct CDR3 sequences, roughly 43% being singletons. The sample consisted of blood. This chain links TRBV7-3 with TRBJ2-3; perhaps TRBD2 as D (5 bases). The TCR originated in a woman between 55 and 75 years old in good health. CDR3 sequence: CASSLGADPSTDTQYF. CDR3 bases: TGTGCCAGCAGCCTCGGAGCGGACCCTAGCACAGATACGCAGTATTTT.